This T cell receptor (beta chain) was identified in a study of cytomegalovirus exposure and HLA in healthy donors. Study background: Around four fifths of 300 to 450 genotyped donors fell in the Caucasian-associated ancestry cluster. Study-wide findings and caveats: Researchers had no immune exposure information except CMV serostatus available.

The CDR3 has 16 residues. CDR1 and CDR2 from the germline V gene are MNHEY and SMNVEV (reference sequence). The J segment lost 6 bases and the V segment lost 5 bases, leaving 13 bases of the junction unmatched. Points on this clone: The antigen is unknown.

The PCR had 60 Vbeta and 13 Jbeta primers. Some clones are missing from TCRdb's copy, which holds only in-frame ones; the method was immunoSEQ multiplex PCR. The sample records 120,000 or so clones, about 10% being singletons. The receptor comes from a woman aged 18-30 years in good health and CMV-seropositive. The sequenced sample consisted of PBMCs. The chain recombines TRBV27 with TRBJ2-1; 7 nucleotides agree with TRBD2. The DNA for the CDR3 is TGTGCCAGCAGTGCCTATGGGAGTTGGGGGGGCAATGAGCAGTTCTTC. Protein sequence: CASSAYGSWGGNEQFF.